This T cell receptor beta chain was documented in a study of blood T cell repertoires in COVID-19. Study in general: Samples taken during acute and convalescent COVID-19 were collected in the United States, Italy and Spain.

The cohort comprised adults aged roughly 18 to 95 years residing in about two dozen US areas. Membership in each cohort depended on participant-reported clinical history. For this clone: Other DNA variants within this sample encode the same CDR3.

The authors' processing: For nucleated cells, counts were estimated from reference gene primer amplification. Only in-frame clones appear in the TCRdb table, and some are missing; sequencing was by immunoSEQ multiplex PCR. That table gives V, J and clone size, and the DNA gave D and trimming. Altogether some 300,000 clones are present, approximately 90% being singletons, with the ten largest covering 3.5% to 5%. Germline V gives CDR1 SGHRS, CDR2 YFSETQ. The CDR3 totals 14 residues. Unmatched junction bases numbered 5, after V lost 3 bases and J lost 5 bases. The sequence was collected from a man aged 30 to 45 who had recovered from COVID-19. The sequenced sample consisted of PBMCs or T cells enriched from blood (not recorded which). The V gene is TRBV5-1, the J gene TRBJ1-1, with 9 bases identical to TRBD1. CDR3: CASSSDRGRTEAFF. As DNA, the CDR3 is TGCGCCAGCAGCTCAGACAGGGGGAGAACTGAAGCTTTCTTT.